One and the same sample provided the 23 T cell receptor beta chains below, sequenced in a study of control samples from healthy donors and cancer patients. Method: immunoSEQ multiplex PCR; TCRdb's copy keeps in-frame clones and lacks some. The profile shows approximately 49,000 clones, approximately 89% of them singletons. Material: PBMCs. The source is a man aged 35-49 years with colorectal cancer.

Concerning this clone itself: One junction end does not reproduce the germline sequence, and a read error may be involved. The J gene is TRBJ2-5, the V gene TRBV5-3, with TRBD2 as a possible D gene (5 bases). TRBV5-3 is filed as an ORF, its function uncertain. The CDR3 length is 10 residues. The CDR3 nucleotides read TGTGCCAGAAGCCGGGGAAATCCGGACTTC. Residues: CARSRGNPDF.

This clone came up once. As DNA, the CDR3 is TGTGCCACCAGTGAAACCACAGGGGGCCTCGCCTACAATGAGCAGTTCTTC. Protein: CATSETTGGLAYNEQFF. The chain is built from TRBV24-1 and TRBJ2-1; TRBD1 matches at 9 bases. Germline V gene lookup returns CDR1 KGHDR and CDR2 SFDVKD. There are 17 residues in the CDR3. V shed 4 bases and J 2 bases; nucleotides not matched to a gene: 8.

The gene calls are TRBV2 and TRBJ2-4, with TRBD1 matching 9 bases. The CDR3 length is 13 residues. Germline V CDR1 and CDR2: SNHLY, FYNNEI. Losses at the gene ends were 10 bases for V and 7 bases for J; bases not matched to a gene: 8. The CDR3 is CATSGQGRNIQYF. In nucleotides, the CDR3 is TGTGCCACCTCGGGACAGGGACGCAACATTCAGTACTTC.

This clone was picked up one time. The chain uses TRBV30 and TRBJ1-5, with D possibly being TRBD1 (6 bases). V was cut by 1 base and J by 6 bases, with 13 bases left in between. The V gene's germline CDR1 is GTSNPN and CDR2 SVGIG (reference sequence). The CDR3 has 14 residues. The CDR3 DNA reads TGTGCCTGGAGTGACGGGGAAGGGGGTCAGCCCCAGCATTTT. It yields the protein CAWSDGEGGQPQHF.

The rearrangement joins TRBV28 to TRBJ2-7; 10 bases fit TRBD1. V lost 5 bases to trimming and J lost 1 base; unmatched junction nucleotides: 5. From germline, CDR1 is MDHEN and CDR2 SYDVKM. This CDR3 is built from 15 residues. Here the CDR3 reads CASSVPGQGSYEQYF. Here the CDR3 DNA reads TGTGCCAGCAGTGTTCCGGGACAGGGGTCCTACGAGCAGTACTTC.

The chain recombines TRBV5-5 with TRBJ1-1; D might be TRBD1 (6 bases). Germline V gene data show CDR1 as SGHKS and CDR2 as YYEKEE (reference sequence). Trimming stripped 0 bases from V and 7 bases from J, with 13 bases between. The CDR3 consists of 14 residues. Here the CDR3 DNA reads TGTGCCAGCAGCTTGGGTGGACAGCCAGGTGAAGCTTTCTTT. The encoded protein is CASSLGGQPGEAFF.

V and J are TRBV11-3 and TRBJ2-7; possible D gene TRBD2, 5 bases. The CDR3 runs 14 residues. V lost 4 bases to trimming and J lost 2 bases, with 12 bases between them. CDR1 is SGHNT, CDR2 YENEEA, per germline. The CDR3 loop is CASSWSRATYEQYF. In DNA form, the CDR3 reads TGTGCCAGCAGCTGGTCGAGGGCCACCTACGAGCAGTACTTC.

The chain has TRBV5-6 and TRBJ1-5; D is perhaps TRBD1 (5 bases). Germline lookup yields CDR1 SGHDT and CDR2 YYEEEE. V dropped 3 bases and J dropped 4 bases, with 20 bases sitting between them. The CDR3 has 17 amino acids. CDR3 nucleotides: TGTGCCAGCAGCTCGGCGCGCGGGCAGGGAGGGAATCAGCCCCAGCATTTT. This codes for CASSSARGQGGNQPQHF.

The chain has TRBV27 and TRBJ1-1; D is perhaps TRBD1 (6 bases). Germline V gives CDR1 MNHEY, CDR2 SMNVEV (reference sequence). The CDR3 is 14 amino acids. V was clipped by 5 bases and J by 1 base, with 11 bases between them. The DNA for the CDR3 is TGTGCCAGCAGTCCCTCGACAGGGAACACTGAAGCTTTCTTT. As protein: CASSPSTGNTEAFF.

This clone was found a few times. J is TRBJ1-1 and V is TRBV5-1, with 8 bases that match TRBD1. The J segment lost 0 bases and the V segment lost 3 bases, leaving 7 bases of the junction unmatched. The CDR3 covers 16 residues. Germline V gene data show CDR1 as SGHRS and CDR2 as YFSETQ. CDR3 protein: CASSSGLTGVNTEAFF. For the CDR3, the DNA is TGCGCCAGCAGCTCCGGCCTGACAGGGGTGAACACTGAAGCTTTCTTT. Together with reference TRBV5-1 and TRBJ1-1, the CDR3 gives the full variable domain: KAGVTQTPRYLIKTRGQQVTLSCSPISGHRSVSWYQQTPGQGLQFLFEYFSETQRNKGNFPGRFSGRQFSNSRSEMNVSTLELGDSALYLCASSSGLTGVNTEAFFGQGTRLTVV.

The chain has TRBV9 and TRBJ2-2, with 9 bases lining up with TRBD1. The V gene end was trimmed by 3 bases and the J gene end by 3 bases; junction bases not matched to a gene: 3. Germline CDR1 SGDLS, CDR2 YYNGEE. CDR3 length: 15 amino acids. In nucleotides, the CDR3 is TGTGCCAGCAGCGGCCGGGACAGGGACACCGGGGAGCTGTTTTTT. This encodes CASSGRDRDTGELFF.

V usage is TRBV19 and J usage is TRBJ1-1; 9 bases align to TRBD1. This CDR3 contains 14 residues. Trimming at V came to 3 bases and at J to 5 bases, leaving 4 bases not matched to a gene. Germline V gene sequence: CDR1 LNHDA, CDR2 SQIVND (reference sequence). CDR3 region: CASSIGQGYTEAFF. As DNA, the CDR3 is TGTGCCAGTAGTATTGGACAGGGGTATACTGAAGCTTTCTTT.

This chain joins TRBV6-1 and TRBJ2-7; no reliable D call. Germline V gives CDR1 MNHNS, CDR2 SASEGT. CDR3 length: 12 residues. V was cut by 1 base and J by 2 bases, with 3 bases left in between. The DNA for the CDR3 is TGTGCCAGCAGTGAAGGCCCCTACGAGCAGTACTTC. Its translation is CASSEGPYEQYF.

CDR3 coding DNA: TGTGCCAGCACGTCGGCAGGGAAGCGGGAAAGTCTCAATGAGCAGTTCTTC. This translates into CASTSAGKRESLNEQFF. The V gene is TRBV7-9, the J gene TRBJ2-1; 7 bases line up with TRBD2. This CDR3 has 17 amino acids. The junction had 18 bases not matched to a gene; V was cut back by 7 bases and J by 6 bases. Germline V gene data show CDR1 as SEHNR and CDR2 as FQNEAQ (reference sequence).

This chain connects TRBV24-1 to TRBJ1-2, with D unresolved. Germline V gene sequence: CDR1 KGHDR, CDR2 SFDVKD. The CDR3 totals 11 residues. The V gene lost 4 bases and the J gene lost 4 bases, with 3 bases spanning the gap. CDR3 sequence reads: CATSDSYGYTF. DNA of the CDR3: TGTGCCACCAGTGACAGCTATGGCTACACCTTC.

The V call is TRBV28, the J call TRBJ1-3, with D unresolved. CDR3 length: 12 amino acids. Per the germline V gene, CDR1 is MDHEN and CDR2 is SYDVKM. Trimming removed 6 bases at V and 0 bases at J, with 3 bases between. The CDR3 loop is CASRGSGNTIYF. DNA for the CDR3: TGTGCCAGCAGGGGCTCTGGAAACACCATATATTTT.

This clone was counted a single time. J is TRBJ1-4 and V is TRBV4-1, with a weak D call TRBD1 (5 bases). V shed 4 bases and J shed 0 bases, with 6 bases lying between them. CDR3 length: 14 residues. Per the germline V gene, CDR1 is MGHRA and CDR2 is YSYEKL. The CDR3 nucleotides read TGCGCCAGCAGCCCCAGGGCAACTAATGAAAAACTGTTTTTT. Its translation: CASSPRATNEKLFF.

The chain couples TRBV20-1 to TRBJ2-1, with 7 bases that match TRBD2. Per germline, CDR1 DFQATT and CDR2 SNEGSKA (reference sequence). V gave up 3 bases and J gave up 4 bases; unmatched junction bases: 18. The CDR3 covers 18 residues. CDR3 region: CSASWAKKGSGTYNEQFF. The CDR3 region has the DNA TGCAGTGCTAGTTGGGCTAAAAAGGGGAGCGGGACTTACAATGAGCAGTTCTTC.

The table lists this clone with a few counts. V usage is TRBV5-4 and J usage is TRBJ2-7, with D perhaps matching TRBD1 or TRBD2 (5 bases each). Germline V gene sequence: CDR1 SGHNT, CDR2 YYREEE (reference sequence). CDR3 length: 15 amino acids. Deletions cut 0 bases from V and 3 bases from J, with 13 bases between. The CDR3 here is CASSLDGRGDYEQYF. The CDR3 DNA reads as TGTGCCAGCAGCTTGGATGGGAGAGGGGACTACGAGCAGTACTTC.

This chain links TRBV6-5 with TRBJ1-2; 8 bases are shared with TRBD1. The CDR3 covers 15 residues. With V trimmed by 1 base and J by 2 bases, 3 bases remained unmatched. Germline V gene lookup returns CDR1 MNHEY and CDR2 SVGAGI. The CDR3 DNA follows: TGTGCCAGCAGTTACTTGACAGGGGCCAACTATGGCTACACCTTC. This translates into CASSYLTGANYGYTF.

This rearrangement joins TRBV7-8 to TRBJ2-5; TRBD2 matches 16 bases. Unmatched junction bases numbered 5, after V lost 5 bases and J lost 2 bases. CDR3 length: 17 residues. Germline V lookup: CDR1 SGHVS, CDR2 FQNEAQ. The CDR3 nucleotides read TGTGCCAGCAGCACGGGACTAGCGGGAGGGTCTCAAGAGACCCAGTACTTC. As protein: CASSTGLAGGSQETQYF.

This chain joins TRBV19 and TRBJ1-1, with D tentatively TRBD1 (6 bases). Germline V gives CDR1 LNHDA, CDR2 SQIVND (reference sequence). The CDR3 extends over 14 amino acids. Trimming stripped 6 bases from V and 1 base from J, with 12 bases between. CDR3 sequence reads: CASRTPTGNTEAFF. CDR3 DNA: TGTGCCAGTAGAACCCCGACAGGGAACACTGAAGCTTTCTTT. The entire variable domain, with the rest obtained from reference TRBV19 and TRBJ1-1, is as follows: DGGITQSPKYLFRKEGQNVTLSCEQNLNHDAMYWYRQDPGQGLRLIYYSQIVNDFQKGDIAEGYSVSREKKESFPLTVTSAQKNPTAFYLCASRTPTGNTEAFFGQGTRLTVV.

The chain is built from TRBV6-5 and TRBJ1-2; 7 bases are shared with TRBD1. Unmatched junction bases numbered 8, after V lost 2 bases and J lost 8 bases. The CDR3 sequence is 14 residues long. The germline V gene has CDR1 MNHEY and CDR2 SVGAGI. The CDR3 bases are TGTGCCAGCAGTTACGACAGGGCCTGGGGAGGCTACACCTTC. Its translation: CASSYDRAWGGYTF.